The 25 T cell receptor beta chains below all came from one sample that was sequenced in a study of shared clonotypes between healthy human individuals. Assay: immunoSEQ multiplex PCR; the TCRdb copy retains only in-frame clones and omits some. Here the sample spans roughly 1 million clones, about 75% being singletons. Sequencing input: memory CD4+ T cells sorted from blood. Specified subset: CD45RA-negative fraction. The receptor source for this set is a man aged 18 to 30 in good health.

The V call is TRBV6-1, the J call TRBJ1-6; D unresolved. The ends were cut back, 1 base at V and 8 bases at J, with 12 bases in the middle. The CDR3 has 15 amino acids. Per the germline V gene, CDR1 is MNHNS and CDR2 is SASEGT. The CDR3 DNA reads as TGTGCCAGCAGTGAAGTGGGGAACCAGGATTCACCCCTCCACTTT. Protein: CASSEVGNQDSPLHF.

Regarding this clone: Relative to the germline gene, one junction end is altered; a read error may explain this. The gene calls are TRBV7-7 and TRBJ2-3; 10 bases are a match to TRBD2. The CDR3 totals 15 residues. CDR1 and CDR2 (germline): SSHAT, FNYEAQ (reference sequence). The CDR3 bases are TGTGCTAGCAGCCGGGGTAGCGGGAGGACAGATACGCAGTATTTT. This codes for CASSRGSGRTDTQYF. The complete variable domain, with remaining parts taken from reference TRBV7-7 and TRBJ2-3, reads GAGVSQSPRYKVTKRGQDVTLRCDPISSHATLYWYQQALGQGPEFLTYFNYEAQPDKSGLPSDRFSAERPEGSISTLTIQRTEQRDSAMYRCASSRGSGRTDTQYFGPGTRLTVL.

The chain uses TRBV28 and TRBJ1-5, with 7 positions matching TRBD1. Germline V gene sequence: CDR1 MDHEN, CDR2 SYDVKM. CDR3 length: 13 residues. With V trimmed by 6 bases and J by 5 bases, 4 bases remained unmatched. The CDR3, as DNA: TGTGCCAGCAGGCGGGACAGTCATCAGCCCCAGCATTTT. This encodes CASRRDSHQPQHF.

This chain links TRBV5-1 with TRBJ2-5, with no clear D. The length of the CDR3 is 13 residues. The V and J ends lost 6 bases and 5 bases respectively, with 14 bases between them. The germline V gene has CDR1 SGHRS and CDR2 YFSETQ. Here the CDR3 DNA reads TGCGCCAGCACCACTACTTCGGCCGAGACCCAGTACTTC. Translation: CASTTTSAETQYF.

CDR3 in amino acids: CASSLFTSGILEQFF. For the CDR3, the DNA is TGTGCCAGCAGCTTATTCACTAGCGGGATTCTAGAGCAGTTCTTC. This chain uses TRBV13 with TRBJ2-1, with 10 bases matching TRBD2. The CDR3 totals 15 residues. The V and J ends lost 2 bases and 10 bases, in that order; junction bases with no gene match: 8. CDR1 and CDR2 from the germline V gene are PRHDT and FYEKMQ (reference sequence).

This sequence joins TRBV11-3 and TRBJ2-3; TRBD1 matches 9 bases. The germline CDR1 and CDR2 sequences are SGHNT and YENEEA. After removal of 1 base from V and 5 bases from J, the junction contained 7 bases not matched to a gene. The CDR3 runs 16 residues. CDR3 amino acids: CASSLGTGGSGDTQYF. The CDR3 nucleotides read TGTGCCAGCAGCTTAGGTACAGGGGGCTCTGGAGATACGCAGTATTTT.

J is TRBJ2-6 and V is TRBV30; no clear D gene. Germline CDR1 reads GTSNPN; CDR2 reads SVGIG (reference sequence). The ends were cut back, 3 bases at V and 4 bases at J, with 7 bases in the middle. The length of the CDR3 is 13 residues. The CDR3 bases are TGTGCCTGGAGGACCTTCGGGGCCAACGTCCTGACTTTC. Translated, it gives CAWRTFGANVLTF.

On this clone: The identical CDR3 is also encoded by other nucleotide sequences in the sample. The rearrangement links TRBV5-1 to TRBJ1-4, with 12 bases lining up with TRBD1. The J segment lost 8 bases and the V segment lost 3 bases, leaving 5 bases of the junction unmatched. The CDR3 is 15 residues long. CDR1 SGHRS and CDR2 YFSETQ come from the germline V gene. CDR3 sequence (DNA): TGCGCCAGCAGCTCAACCGGGACAGGGGGCGAAAAACTGTTTTTT. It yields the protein CASSSTGTGGEKLFF.

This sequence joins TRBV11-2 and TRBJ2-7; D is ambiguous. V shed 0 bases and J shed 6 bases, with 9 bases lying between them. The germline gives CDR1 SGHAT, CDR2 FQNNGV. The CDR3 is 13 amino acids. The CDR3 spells CASSLDGIGEQYF. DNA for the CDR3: TGTGCCAGCAGCTTAGATGGGATAGGCGAGCAGTACTTC.

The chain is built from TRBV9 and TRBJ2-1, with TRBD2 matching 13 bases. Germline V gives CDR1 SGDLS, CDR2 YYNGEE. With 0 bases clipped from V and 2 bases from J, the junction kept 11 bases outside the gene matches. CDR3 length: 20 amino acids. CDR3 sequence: CASSVAPRTSGGLTYNEQFF. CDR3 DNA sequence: TGTGCCAGCAGCGTAGCCCCACGGACTAGCGGGGGCCTAACCTACAATGAGCAGTTCTTC. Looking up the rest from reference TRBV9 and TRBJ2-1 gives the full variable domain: DSGVTQTPKHLITATGQRVTLRCSPRSGDLSVYWYQQSLDQGLQFLIQYYNGEERAKGNILERFSAQQFPDLHSELNLSSLELGDSALYFCASSVAPRTSGGLTYNEQFFGPGTRLTVL.

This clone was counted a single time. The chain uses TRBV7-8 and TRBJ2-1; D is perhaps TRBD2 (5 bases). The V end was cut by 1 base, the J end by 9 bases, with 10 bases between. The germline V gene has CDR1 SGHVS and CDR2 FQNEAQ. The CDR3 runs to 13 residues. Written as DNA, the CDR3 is TGTGCCAGCAGCTTAGGAGGGAATAGTGAGCAGTTCTTC. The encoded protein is CASSLGGNSEQFF.

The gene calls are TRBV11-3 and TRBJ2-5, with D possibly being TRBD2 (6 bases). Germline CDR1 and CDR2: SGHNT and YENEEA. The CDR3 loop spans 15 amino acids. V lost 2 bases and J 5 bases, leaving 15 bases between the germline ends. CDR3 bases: TGTGCCAGCAGCTTAACCCTGGGGGGTGTGGAGACCCAGTACTTC. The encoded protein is CASSLTLGGVETQYF.

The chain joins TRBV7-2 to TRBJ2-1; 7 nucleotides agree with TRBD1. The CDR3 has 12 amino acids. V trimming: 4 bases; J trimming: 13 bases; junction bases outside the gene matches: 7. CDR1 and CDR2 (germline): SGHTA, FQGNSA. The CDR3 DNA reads TGTGCCAGCAGCTACAACAGGGGCTCCCAGTTCTTC. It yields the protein CASSYNRGSQFF.

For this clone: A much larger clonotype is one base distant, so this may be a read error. In DNA form, the CDR3 reads TGTGCCATCAGTGAGTCAGGGACTTCCCACGAGCAGTACTTC. Its protein is CAISESGTSHEQYF. The chain recombines TRBV10-3 with TRBJ2-7, with D possibly matching TRBD2 (6 bases). V lost 0 bases, J lost 5 bases, and 11 bases lay in between. Germline V gene sequence: CDR1 ENHRY, CDR2 SYGVKD. The CDR3 covers 14 residues.

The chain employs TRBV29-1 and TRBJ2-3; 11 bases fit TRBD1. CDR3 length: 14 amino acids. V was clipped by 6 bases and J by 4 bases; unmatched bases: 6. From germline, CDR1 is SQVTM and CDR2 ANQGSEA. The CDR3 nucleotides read TGCAGCGTAGCCGGGACAGGGGGTTCAGATACGCAGTATTTT. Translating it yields CSVAGTGGSDTQYF.

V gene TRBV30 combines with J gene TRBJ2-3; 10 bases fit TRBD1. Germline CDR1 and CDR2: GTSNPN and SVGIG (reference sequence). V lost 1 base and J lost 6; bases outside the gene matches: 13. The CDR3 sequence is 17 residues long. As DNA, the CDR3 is TGTGCCTGGAGTGCAACGCCCGGGACAGGGGTAAGGGATACGCAGTATTTT. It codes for CAWSATPGTGVRDTQYF.

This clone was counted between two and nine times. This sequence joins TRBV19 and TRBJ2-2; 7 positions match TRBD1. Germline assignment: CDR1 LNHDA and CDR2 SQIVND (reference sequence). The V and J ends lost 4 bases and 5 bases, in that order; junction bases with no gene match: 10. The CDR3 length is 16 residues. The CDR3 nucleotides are TGTGCCAGTAGTACTCGAGGGGGCAGTGGGACCGGGGAGCTGTTTTTT. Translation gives CASSTRGGSGTGELFF.

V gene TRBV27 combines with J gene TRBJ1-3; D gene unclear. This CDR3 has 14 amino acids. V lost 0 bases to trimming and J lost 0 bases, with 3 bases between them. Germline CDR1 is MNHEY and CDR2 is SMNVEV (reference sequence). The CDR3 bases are TGTGCCAGCAGTTTATCCGGCTCTGGAAACACCATATATTTT. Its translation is CASSLSGSGNTIYF.

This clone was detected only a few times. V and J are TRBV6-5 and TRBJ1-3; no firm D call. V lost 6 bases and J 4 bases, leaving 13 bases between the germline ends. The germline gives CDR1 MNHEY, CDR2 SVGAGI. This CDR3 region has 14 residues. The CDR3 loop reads CASREVRAGNTIYF. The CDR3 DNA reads TGTGCCAGCAGGGAAGTCCGGGCCGGAAACACCATATATTTT.

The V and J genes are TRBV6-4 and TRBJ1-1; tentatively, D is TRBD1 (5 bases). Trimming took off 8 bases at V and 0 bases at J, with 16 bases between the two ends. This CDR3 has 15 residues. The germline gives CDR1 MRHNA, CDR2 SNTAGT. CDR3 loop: CASLRGAGMNTEAFF. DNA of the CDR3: TGTGCCAGCCTCCGGGGCGCGGGGATGAACACTGAAGCTTTCTTT.

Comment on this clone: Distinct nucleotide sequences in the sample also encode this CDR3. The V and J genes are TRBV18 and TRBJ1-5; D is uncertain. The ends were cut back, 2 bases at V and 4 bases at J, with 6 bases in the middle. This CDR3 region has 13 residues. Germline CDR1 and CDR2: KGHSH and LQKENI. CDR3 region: CASSPDMNQPQHF. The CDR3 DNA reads TGTGCCAGCTCACCAGACATGAATCAGCCCCAGCATTTT.

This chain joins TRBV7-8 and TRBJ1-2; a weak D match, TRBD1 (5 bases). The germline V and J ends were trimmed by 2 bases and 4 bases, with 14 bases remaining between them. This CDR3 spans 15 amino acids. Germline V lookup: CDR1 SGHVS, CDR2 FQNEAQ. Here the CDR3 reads CASSLSLGRAYGYTF. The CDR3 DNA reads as TGTGCCAGCAGCTTAAGTCTGGGCAGGGCCTATGGCTACACCTTC.

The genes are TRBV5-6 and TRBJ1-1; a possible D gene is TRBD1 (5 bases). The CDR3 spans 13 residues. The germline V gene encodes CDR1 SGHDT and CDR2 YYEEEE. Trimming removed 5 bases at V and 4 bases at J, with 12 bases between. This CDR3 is CASRKGARTEAFF. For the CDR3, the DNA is TGTGCCAGCAGGAAAGGGGCGCGCACTGAAGCTTTCTTT.

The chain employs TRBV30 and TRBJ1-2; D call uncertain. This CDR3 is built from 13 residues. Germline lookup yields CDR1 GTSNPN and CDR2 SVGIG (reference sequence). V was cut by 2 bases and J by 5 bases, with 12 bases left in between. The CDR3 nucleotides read TGTGCCTGGAGTCCGCCGAGAGATTATGGCTACACCTTC. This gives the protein CAWSPPRDYGYTF.

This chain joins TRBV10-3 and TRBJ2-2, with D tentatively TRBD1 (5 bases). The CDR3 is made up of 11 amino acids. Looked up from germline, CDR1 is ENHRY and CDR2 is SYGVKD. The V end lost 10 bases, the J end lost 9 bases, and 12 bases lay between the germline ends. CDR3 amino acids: CATQGSRELFF. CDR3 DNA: TGTGCCACTCAGGGCTCCCGGGAGCTGTTTTTT.